The clone carrying this TCR beta chain was seen a handful of times. Its cognate antigen is unknown. The assay was immunoSEQ multiplex PCR, and TCRdb's table has in-frame clones only and misses some. Of more than 9,500 clones detected, 69% appear once; the ten largest clones hold around 6.9%. Unexposed donor CD4+ T cells date from about 2011-2019, before the COVID-19 pandemic. Isolation of CD4+ T cells took place after about 9 days in culture. As cell numbers allowed, unexposed-donor CD4+ T cells faced SARS-CoV-2 S/N and four cold-coronavirus spikes. In germline, CDR1 is MNHEY, CDR2 SVGAGI. This CDR3 region has 14 residues. Between the trimmed V and J ends, which lost 7 bases and 3 bases, there was a span of 15 bases. This record belongs to a study of CD4 T cells in relation to SARS-CoV-2 and coronaviruses. Overall study: The restricting HLA molecule for shared crossreactive spike epitopes was mapped. General study points: Samples before the pandemic and after infection were not matched within any donor.

This sequence originates from a human donor in good health. This chain connects TRBV6-5 to TRBJ1-1; perhaps TRBD1 as D (5 bases). The sample taken for sequencing was CD4+ T cells from PBMCs, cultured in vitro. The CDR3 spells CASTTRGPYTEAFF. The CDR3 region has the DNA TGTGCCAGCACCACTCGGGGACCCTACACTGAAGCTTTCTTT.